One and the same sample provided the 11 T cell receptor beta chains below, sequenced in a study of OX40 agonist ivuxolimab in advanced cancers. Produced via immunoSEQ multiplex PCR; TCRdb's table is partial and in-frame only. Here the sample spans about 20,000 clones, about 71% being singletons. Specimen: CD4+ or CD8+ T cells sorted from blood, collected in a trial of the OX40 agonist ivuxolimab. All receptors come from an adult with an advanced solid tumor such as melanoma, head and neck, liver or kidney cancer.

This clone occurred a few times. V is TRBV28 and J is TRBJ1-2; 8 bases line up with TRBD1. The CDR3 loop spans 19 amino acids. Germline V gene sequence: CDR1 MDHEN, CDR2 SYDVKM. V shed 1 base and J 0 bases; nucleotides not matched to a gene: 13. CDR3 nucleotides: TGTGCCAGCAGTTTATTGCTAGGACAGGGTACGTCAGCTAACTATGGCTACACCTTC. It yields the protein CASSLLLGQGTSANYGYTF.

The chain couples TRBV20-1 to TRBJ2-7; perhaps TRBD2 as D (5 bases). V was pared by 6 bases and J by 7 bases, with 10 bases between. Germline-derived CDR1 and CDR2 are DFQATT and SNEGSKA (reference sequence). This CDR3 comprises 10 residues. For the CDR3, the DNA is TGCAGTGCAGGAACGGGGGAGCAGTACTTC. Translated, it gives CSAGTGEQYF.

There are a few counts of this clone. For the CDR3, the DNA is TGTGCCAGCAGTGAATTTGAAACAGGAGATCAGCCCCAGCATTTT. This encodes CASSEFETGDQPQHF. The chain is built from TRBV6-1 and TRBJ1-5; possible D gene TRBD1, 5 bases. In germline, CDR1 is MNHNS, CDR2 SASEGT. CDR3 size: 15 residues. V was shortened by 2 bases and J by 5 bases, with 13 bases between the two germline ends.

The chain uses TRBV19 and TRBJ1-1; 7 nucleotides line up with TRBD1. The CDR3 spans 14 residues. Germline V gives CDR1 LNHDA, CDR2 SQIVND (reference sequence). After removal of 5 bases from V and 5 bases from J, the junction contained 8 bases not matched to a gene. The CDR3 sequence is CASSFRTGETEAFF. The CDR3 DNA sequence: TGTGCCAGTAGTTTCCGGACAGGAGAGACTGAAGCTTTCTTT.

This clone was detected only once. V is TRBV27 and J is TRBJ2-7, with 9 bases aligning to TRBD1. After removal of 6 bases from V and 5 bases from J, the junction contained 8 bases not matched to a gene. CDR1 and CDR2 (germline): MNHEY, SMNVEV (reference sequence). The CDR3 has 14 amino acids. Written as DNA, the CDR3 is TGTGCCAGCAGCTCCGGACAGGGGTATGACGAGCAGTACTTC. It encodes CASSSGQGYDEQYF.

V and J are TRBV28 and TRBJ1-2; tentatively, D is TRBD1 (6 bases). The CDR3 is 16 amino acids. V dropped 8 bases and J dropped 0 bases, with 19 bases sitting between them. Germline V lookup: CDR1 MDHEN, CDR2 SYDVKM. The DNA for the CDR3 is TGTGCCAGCGGAAAGTCGGACAGCCTAGCTAACTATGGCTACACCTTC. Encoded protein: CASGKSDSLANYGYTF.

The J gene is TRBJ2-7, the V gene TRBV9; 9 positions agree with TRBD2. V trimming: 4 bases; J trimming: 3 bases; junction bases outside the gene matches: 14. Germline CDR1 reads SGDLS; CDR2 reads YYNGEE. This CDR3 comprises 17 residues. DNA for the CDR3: TGTGCCAGCAGCCCCGCCCTTGGTAGCGGGAGTGTCTACGAGCAGTACTTC. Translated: CASSPALGSGSVYEQYF.

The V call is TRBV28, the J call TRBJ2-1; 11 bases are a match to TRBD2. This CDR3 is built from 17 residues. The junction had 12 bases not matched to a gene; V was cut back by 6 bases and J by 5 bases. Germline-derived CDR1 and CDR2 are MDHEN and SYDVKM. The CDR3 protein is CASRPLAGGYGNNEQFF. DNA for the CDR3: TGTGCCAGCAGACCCCTAGCGGGGGGATACGGAAACAATGAGCAGTTCTTC.

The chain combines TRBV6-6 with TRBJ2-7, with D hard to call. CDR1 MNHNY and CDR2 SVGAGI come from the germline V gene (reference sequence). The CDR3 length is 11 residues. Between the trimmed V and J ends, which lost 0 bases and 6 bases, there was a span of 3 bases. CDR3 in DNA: TGTGCCAGCAGTTACTCGTCCGAGCAGTACTTC. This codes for CASSYSSEQYF.

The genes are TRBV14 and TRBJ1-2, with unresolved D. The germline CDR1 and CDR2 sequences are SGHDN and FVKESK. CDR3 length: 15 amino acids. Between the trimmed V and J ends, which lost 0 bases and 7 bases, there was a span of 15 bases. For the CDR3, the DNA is TGTGCCAGCAGCCAAGAAGAAGCGGTGGGGTTTGGCTACACCTTC. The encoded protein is CASSQEEAVGFGYTF.

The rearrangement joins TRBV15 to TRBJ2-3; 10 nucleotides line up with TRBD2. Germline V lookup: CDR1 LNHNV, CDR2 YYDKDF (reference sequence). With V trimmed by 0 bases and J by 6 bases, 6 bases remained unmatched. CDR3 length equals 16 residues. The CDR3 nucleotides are TGTGCCACCAGCAGAGAAAACCTAGCGGGAGTGGATACGCAGTATTTT. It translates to CATSRENLAGVDTQYF.